This T cell receptor (beta chain) is drawn from a study of breast tumors, draining lymph nodes, adjacent tissues. Via MiXCR, TCRdb re-called the multiplex PCR reads, giving one row per CDR3 protein. The sample gives about 130,000 distinct CDR3 sequences, around 21% of which show up once; roughly 2.2% is in the top ten. Study-wide points: That most tumor T cells come from lymph nodes remained unproven.

Samples came from axillary lymph nodes draining the breast cancer. V lost 5 bases and J 1 base, leaving 12 bases between the germline ends. Germline V gives CDR1 LNHDA, CDR2 SQIVND (reference sequence). CDR3 size: 14 residues. This clonotype was seen at least ten times. Its antigen is as yet unknown. The sequencing input was axillary lymph node tissue. This clonotype was obtained from a female donor with breast cancer. Some clones in this sample may be carry-over from other donors' samples. The genes are TRBV19 and TRBJ2-7, with D possibly being TRBD2 (7 bases). CDR3 in amino acids: CASSRGAMSYEQYF. The CDR3 nucleotides are TGTGCCAGTAGTCGGGGGGCCATGTCCTACGAGCAGTACTTC. Full variable domain (missing parts from reference TRBV19 and TRBJ2-7): DGGITQSPKYLFRKEGQNVTLSCEQNLNHDAMYWYRQDPGQGLRLIYYSQIVNDFQKGDIAEGYSVSREKKESFPLTVTSAQKNPTAFYLCASSRGAMSYEQYFGPGTRLTVT.